Listed below are T cell receptor beta chains from one sample, sequenced in a study of technical replicates of blood from several donors. Only in-frame clones appear in the TCRdb table, and some are missing; sequencing was by immunoSEQ multiplex PCR. This table has approximately 74,000 clones, approximately 89% appearing once. Sequenced: PBMCs. The receptors derive from a human donor in good health. Some clones in this sample may be carry-over from other donors' samples. Both conserved end residues are part of each CDR3. The D gene is left open where the match is weak. Not every row has a clone size; where given, it reads once, few, many or a size class.

abundance: NA; d_gene: NA; v_gene: TRBV18; j_gene: TRBJ1-3; CDR3nt: TGTGCCAGCTCATCTCAGACAGTCTTCACTGGAAACACCATATATTTT; CDR3aa: CASSSQTVFTGNTIYF
abundance: once; d_gene: NA; v_gene: TRBV6-4; j_gene: TRBJ2-1; CDR3nt: TGTGCCAGCAGTGAAATAGCGGCTGGGGCCTACAATGAGCAGTTCTTC; CDR3aa: CASSEIAAGAYNEQFF
abundance: NA; d_gene: NA; v_gene: TRBV4-3; j_gene: TRBJ2-7; CDR3nt: TGCGCCAGCAGCCAGGAAAAGGACAGAAGATACGAGCAGTACTTC; CDR3aa: CASSQEKDRRYEQYF
abundance: once; d_gene: NA; v_gene: TRBV7-8; j_gene: TRBJ1-1; CDR3nt: TGTGCCAGCAGCTTAGCGCGTCCGAACACTGAAGCTTTCTTT; CDR3aa: CASSLARPNTEAFF
abundance: NA; d_gene: NA; v_gene: TRBV19; j_gene: TRBJ1-2; CDR3nt: TGTGCCAGTAGTATAGATCATTCAGGGAACTATGGCTACACCTTC; CDR3aa: CASSIDHSGNYGYTF
abundance: NA; d_gene: TRBD2; v_gene: TRBV2; j_gene: TRBJ2-5; CDR3nt: TGTGCCAGCAATGTGGGGCTAGCGGTTCAAGAGACCCAGTACTTC; CDR3aa: CASNVGLAVQETQYF
abundance: NA; d_gene: NA; v_gene: TRBV19; j_gene: TRBJ2-7; CDR3nt: TGTGCCAGTAGCAGCGCGCCGGGTTCCTACGAGCAGTACTTC; CDR3aa: CASSSAPGSYEQYF
abundance: many; d_gene: NA; v_gene: TRBV4-2; j_gene: TRBJ2-1; CDR3nt: TGTGCCAGCAGCCTTGGCCCTCTCAATGAGCAGTTCTTC; CDR3aa: CASSLGPLNEQFF
abundance: NA; d_gene: NA; v_gene: TRBV18; j_gene: TRBJ2-5; CDR3nt: TGTGCCAGCTCATACGCAGGAGAGACCCAGTACTTC; CDR3aa: CASSYAGETQYF
abundance: NA; d_gene: TRBD1; v_gene: TRBV7-9; j_gene: TRBJ1-4; CDR3nt: TGTGCCAGCAGAGCGGACAGGGGGGGTGAAAAACTGTTTTTT; CDR3aa: CASRADRGGEKLFF
abundance: NA; d_gene: TRBD2; v_gene: TRBV7-2; j_gene: TRBJ2-1; CDR3nt: TGTGCCAGCAGCTTAGTGGGACTAGCGGGAGATGAGCAGTTCTTC; CDR3aa: CASSLVGLAGDEQFF